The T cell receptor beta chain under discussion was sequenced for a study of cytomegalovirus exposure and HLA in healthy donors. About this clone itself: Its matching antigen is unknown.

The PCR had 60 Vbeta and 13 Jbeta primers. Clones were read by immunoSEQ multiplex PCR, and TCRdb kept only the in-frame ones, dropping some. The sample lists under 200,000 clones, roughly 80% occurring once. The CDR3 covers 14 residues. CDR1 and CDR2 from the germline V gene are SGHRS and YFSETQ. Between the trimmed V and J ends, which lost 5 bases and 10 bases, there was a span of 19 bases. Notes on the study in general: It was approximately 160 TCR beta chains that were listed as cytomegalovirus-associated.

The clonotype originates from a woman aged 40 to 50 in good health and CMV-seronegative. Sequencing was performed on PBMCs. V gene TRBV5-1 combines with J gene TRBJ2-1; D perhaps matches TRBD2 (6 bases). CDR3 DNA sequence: TGCGCCAGCAGGGACCAGCGGGCCCTCGGGGAGCAGTTCTTC. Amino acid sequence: CASRDQRALGEQFF. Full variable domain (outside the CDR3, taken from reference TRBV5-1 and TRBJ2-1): KAGVTQTPRYLIKTRGQQVTLSCSPISGHRSVSWYQQTPGQGLQFLFEYFSETQRNKGNFPGRFSGRQFSNSRSEMNVSTLELGDSALYLCASRDQRALGEQFFGPGTRLTVL.